Listed below are T cell receptor beta chains from one sample, sequenced in a study of blood T cell repertoires in COVID-19. The method was immunoSEQ multiplex PCR; TCRdb's version includes in-frame clones alone and lacks a portion of them. The table lists approximately 300,000 clones, nearly 90% of them singletons. The sample comprised PBMCs or T cells enriched from blood (not recorded which). These receptors came from a woman between 18 and 29 years old with acute COVID-19. The CDR3 runs from the conserved cysteine through the conserved F or W. D genes are given only for firm matches. The listing skips clone size in some rows; elsewhere it reads once, few, many or a size class.

d_gene: TRBD1; v_gene: TRBV2; j_gene: TRBJ2-7; abundance: few; CDR3aa: CASSGTGGAYEQYF; CDR3nt: TGTGCCAGCAGTGGGACAGGGGGGGCCTACGAGCAGTACTTC
d_gene: .; v_gene: TRBV10-3; j_gene: TRBJ2-7; abundance: once; CDR3aa: CAISESRGLGQYF; CDR3nt: TGTGCCATCAGTGAGTCACGAGGGCTTGGGCAGTACTTC
d_gene: TRBD1; v_gene: TRBV27; j_gene: TRBJ2-1; abundance: .; CDR3aa: CASRDRFNEQFF; CDR3nt: TGTGCCAGCCGGGACAGGTTCAATGAGCAGTTCTTC
d_gene: .; v_gene: TRBV3-1/TRBV3-2; j_gene: TRBJ1-1; abundance: .; CDR3aa: CASSQDSGVGAFF; CDR3nt: TGTGCCAGCAGCCAAGATTCGGGGGTCGGGGCTTTCTTT
d_gene: .; v_gene: TRBV28; j_gene: TRBJ1-1; abundance: .; CDR3aa: CASSLLSRGTEAFF; CDR3nt: TGTGCCAGCAGTTTACTAAGTAGGGGCACTGAAGCTTTCTTT
d_gene: .; v_gene: TRBV5-5; j_gene: TRBJ1-1; abundance: .; CDR3aa: CASSLYGGPNTEAFF; CDR3nt: TGTGCCAGCAGCTTGTACGGGGGGCCGAACACTGAAGCTTTCTTT
d_gene: .; v_gene: TRBV4-2; j_gene: TRBJ1-2; abundance: .; CDR3aa: CASSQGSRDNGYTF; CDR3nt: TGTGCCAGCAGCCAAGGGAGCAGGGACAATGGCTACACCTTC
d_gene: TRBD1; v_gene: TRBV11-2; j_gene: TRBJ2-7; abundance: once; CDR3aa: CASSSTSGTGLTYEQYF; CDR3nt: TGTGCCAGCAGCTCAACTTCCGGGACAGGGCTTACCTACGAGCAGTACTTC
d_gene: TRBD1; v_gene: TRBV5-1; j_gene: TRBJ2-7; abundance: .; CDR3aa: CASSSGQGSYEQYF; CDR3nt: TGCGCCAGCAGCTCTGGACAGGGGTCCTACGAGCAGTACTTC
d_gene: .; v_gene: TRBV3-1/TRBV3-2; j_gene: TRBJ1-1; abundance: once; CDR3aa: CASSQRGSSTEAFF; CDR3nt: TGTGCCAGCAGCCAACGGGGGTCGAGTACTGAAGCTTTCTTT
d_gene: .; v_gene: TRBV5-1; j_gene: TRBJ1-1; abundance: .; CDR3aa: CASSLLDGGYTEAFF; CDR3nt: TGCGCCAGCAGCCTTTTGGACGGGGGTTACACTGAAGCTTTCTTT
d_gene: .; v_gene: TRBV13; j_gene: TRBJ1-1; abundance: .; CDR3aa: CASSGGEAFF; CDR3nt: TGTGCCAGTAGCGGGGGGGAAGCTTTCTTT
d_gene: TRBD1; v_gene: TRBV6-5; j_gene: TRBJ1-2; abundance: .; CDR3aa: CASQGARGGYTF; CDR3nt: TGTGCCAGTCAGGGGGCCAGAGGGGGCTACACCTTC